The 28 T cell receptor beta chains listed next were all sequenced from one sample in a study of radiation and T cells in renal cell carcinoma. The time point here: blood 2 weeks post-SBRT. The treatment here: 15 Gy SBRT to primary tumor, nephrectomy 4 weeks later. Generated by immunoSEQ multiplex PCR, the TCRdb table keeps only in-frame clones and is missing some. The sample lists some 75,000 clones; roughly 80% were seen once. The sample in question was blood, obtained from a patient whose treatment included radiotherapy and nephrectomy. These receptors were taken from a man in his sixties with renal cell carcinoma.

J is TRBJ2-3 and V is TRBV18; D perhaps matches TRBD2 (6 bases). This CDR3 is 13 amino acids long. The germline V gene encodes CDR1 KGHSH and CDR2 LQKENI. V was cut by 2 bases and J by 3 bases, with 6 bases left in between. CDR3 nucleotides: TGTGCCAGCTCACCAGGAGGGACAGATACGCAGTATTTT. This gives the protein CASSPGGTDTQYF. Based on the CDR3 plus reference TRBV18 and TRBJ2-3, the full variable domain is NAGVMQNPRHLVRRRGQEARLRCSPMKGHSHVYWYRQLPEEGLKFMVYLQKENIIDESGMPKERFSAEFPKEGPSILRIQQVVRGDSAAYFCASSPGGTDTQYFGPGTRLTVL.

The V call is TRBV27, the J call TRBJ1-4, with TRBD1 matching 10 bases. This CDR3 is built from 17 residues. In germline, CDR1 is MNHEY, CDR2 SMNVEV (reference sequence). V lost 6 bases and J lost 2; bases outside the gene matches: 9. The CDR3 is CASRGTGAAVTNEKLFF. In nucleotides, the CDR3 is TGTGCCAGCAGAGGGACAGGGGCAGCAGTTACTAATGAAAAACTGTTTTTT.

The chain recombines TRBV30 with TRBJ2-7; 8 nucleotides agree with TRBD1. This CDR3 spans 12 amino acids. V was clipped by 8 bases and J by 6 bases; unmatched bases: 9. CDR1 is GTSNPN and CDR2 is SVGIG in the germline V gene (reference sequence). The chain's CDR3 is CAGTGIGLEQYF. Here the CDR3 DNA reads TGTGCCGGGACAGGAATCGGCCTCGAGCAGTACTTC.

In its sample, this clone was seen once. The rearrangement links TRBV28 to TRBJ2-2, with 8 bases identical to TRBD1. The CDR3 spans 18 residues. Germline V gives CDR1 MDHEN, CDR2 SYDVKM. V was pared by 2 bases and J by 7 bases, with 15 bases of the junction left unmatched. The CDR3 DNA follows: TGTGCCAGCAGTTTAGGCCCAGCAGACAGGGGTGTCGGCGGGGAGCTGTTTTTT. Its translation is CASSLGPADRGVGGELFF.

The chain couples TRBV10-1 to TRBJ1-1; possibly TRBD1 for D (5 bases). There are 14 residues in the CDR3. CDR1 is WNHNN, CDR2 SYGVQD, per germline (reference sequence). The V end was cut by 5 bases, the J end by 1 base, with 11 bases between. As DNA, the CDR3 is TGCGCCAGCAGTCCGGGACGGGAGAACACTGAAGCTTTCTTT. Its translation is CASSPGRENTEAFF.

The V gene is TRBV5-1, the J gene TRBJ2-3; unclear D gene. This CDR3 contains 17 residues. In germline, CDR1 is SGHRS, CDR2 YFSETQ. Trimming removed 5 bases at V and 2 bases at J, with 21 bases between. The CDR3 spells CASSKSSSGGDTDTQYF. For the CDR3, the DNA is TGCGCCAGCAGTAAATCTTCCTCCGGTGGGGACACAGATACGCAGTATTTT.

The chain uses TRBV5-5 and TRBJ2-3, with a possible D match to TRBD1 (5 bases). Germline CDR1 reads SGHKS; CDR2 reads YYEKEE (reference sequence). This CDR3 has 15 residues. The V end lost 4 bases, the J end lost 2 bases, and 14 bases lay between the germline ends. The CDR3 coding sequence is TGTGCCAGCAGCCTGACAGAGTTCGACACAGATACGCAGTATTTT. This sequence encodes CASSLTEFDTDTQYF.

This clone was counted only a few times. The DNA for the CDR3 is TGTGCCAGCAGTTACCAGCCCAAGGCGGCAGGTACGCAGTATTTT. It encodes CASSYQPKAAGTQYF. This chain joins TRBV6-5 and TRBJ2-3; no clear D gene. Germline V CDR1 and CDR2: MNHEY, SVGAGI. V was clipped by 2 bases and J by 8 bases, with 17 bases between them. The CDR3 is made up of 15 amino acids.

This clone was seen a single time. The CDR3 sequence is CASSLGSNTGELFF. CDR3 DNA: TGTGCCAGCAGTTTGGGGTCGAACACCGGGGAGCTGTTTTTT. V gene TRBV27 combines with J gene TRBJ2-2, with D unclear. Trimming stripped 3 bases from V and 0 bases from J, with 5 bases between. Germline CDR1 and CDR2: MNHEY and SMNVEV (reference sequence). CDR3 length equals 14 residues.

V usage is TRBV5-8 and J usage is TRBJ1-1; perhaps TRBD1 as D (5 bases). CDR1 and CDR2 (germline): SGHTS, YDEGEE. Trimming removed 0 bases from V and 5 bases from J, with 11 bases in between. The CDR3 loop spans 14 amino acids. The CDR3 coding sequence is TGTGCCAGCAGCTTGGGGGCAGGGTTTACTGAAGCTTTCTTT. Translated, it gives CASSLGAGFTEAFF.

CDR3 protein: CASSELPGELFF. The CDR3 nucleotides are TGCGCCAGCAGTGAGCTCCCCGGGGAGCTGTTTTTT. The chain combines TRBV10-1 with TRBJ2-2; D remains unclear. In germline, CDR1 is WNHNN, CDR2 SYGVQD (reference sequence). V gave up 2 bases and J gave up 6 bases, with 4 bases separating them. The CDR3 consists of 12 residues.

The J gene is TRBJ1-1, the V gene TRBV30; TRBD1 is a possible D gene (5 bases). CDR1 is GTSNPN, CDR2 SVGIG, per germline (reference sequence). V gave up 6 bases and J gave up 4 bases, with 18 bases separating them. CDR3 length equals 14 residues. The DNA for the CDR3 is TGTGCCTGCCCGATGAAGGGGTCGCGCACTGAAGCTTTCTTT. Its protein is CACPMKGSRTEAFF.

This clone was counted a few times. CDR3 loop: CASSVTGTGYEQYF. In DNA form, the CDR3 reads TGTGCCAGCAGCGTTACCGGGACAGGATACGAGCAGTACTTC. This chain joins TRBV14 and TRBJ2-7; TRBD1 matches 8 bases. CDR3 length equals 14 residues. Losses at the gene ends were 5 bases for V and 4 bases for J; bases not matched to a gene: 7. Germline V gene sequence: CDR1 SGHDN, CDR2 FVKESK. Complete variable domain (other parts from reference TRBV14 and TRBJ2-7): EAGVTQFPSHSVIEKGQTVTLRCDPISGHDNLYWYRRVMGKEIKFLLHFVKESKQDESGMPNNRFLAERTGGTYSTLKVQPAELEDSGVYFCASSVTGTGYEQYFGPGTRLTVT.

The chain recombines TRBV19 with TRBJ2-7, with TRBD2 matching over 10 bases. CDR1 and CDR2 from the germline V gene are LNHDA and SQIVND (reference sequence). The CDR3 is made up of 15 amino acids. After removal of 5 bases from V and 8 bases from J, the junction contained 12 bases not matched to a gene. CDR3 sequence reads: CASSPRASGSAKQYF. CDR3 nucleotide sequence: TGTGCCAGTAGTCCTCGGGCTAGCGGGAGTGCCAAGCAGTACTTC.

The rearrangement joins TRBV7-9 to TRBJ1-1; possibly TRBD1 for D (5 bases). This CDR3 region has 16 residues. V lost 5 bases to trimming and J lost 0 bases, with 16 bases between them. CDR1 is SEHNR, CDR2 FQNEAQ, per germline (reference sequence). The CDR3 here is CASSLPRQTLNTEAFF. The CDR3 DNA sequence: TGTGCCAGCAGCCTACCTCGACAGACCTTGAACACTGAAGCTTTCTTT. Filled out from reference TRBV7-9 and TRBJ1-1, the complete variable domain reads DTGVSQNPRHKITKRGQNVTFRCDPISEHNRLYWYRQTLGQGPEFLTYFQNEAQLEKSRLLSDRFSAERPKGSFSTLEIQRTEQGDSAMYLCASSLPRQTLNTEAFFGQGTRLTVV.

The chain employs TRBV5-1 and TRBJ2-1; perhaps TRBD2 as D (6 bases). V lost 5 bases, J lost 9 bases, and 18 bases lay in between. Per the germline V gene, CDR1 is SGHRS and CDR2 is YFSETQ. The CDR3 is 14 amino acids. The CDR3 sequence is CASREIGSLTEQFF. For the CDR3, the DNA is TGCGCCAGCAGAGAGATCGGGAGTCTGACTGAGCAGTTCTTC.

This clone was counted between two and nine times. The J gene is TRBJ1-2, the V gene TRBV28; D is ambiguous. This CDR3 region has 13 residues. The germline gives CDR1 MDHEN, CDR2 SYDVKM. V was cut by 1 base and J by 6 bases, with 9 bases left in between. CDR3 bases: TGTGCCAGCAGTTTATTACGTAGGAATGGCTACACCTTC. It encodes CASSLLRRNGYTF.

J is TRBJ1-3 and V is TRBV10-2, with D maybe TRBD1 (6 bases). Per germline, CDR1 WSHSY and CDR2 SAAADI. The length of the CDR3 is 14 residues. The V gene lost 3 bases and the J gene lost 1 base, with 7 bases spanning the gap. The CDR3 region is CASSEGGSGNTIYF. The CDR3 DNA reads as TGCGCCAGCAGTGAAGGGGGGTCTGGAAACACCATATATTTT.

V usage is TRBV7-9 and J usage is TRBJ2-3; D unclear. CDR3 length equals 14 residues. Germline CDR1 SEHNR, CDR2 FQNEAQ (reference sequence). V lost 1 base, J lost 4 bases, and 9 bases lay in between. The CDR3 coding sequence is TGTGCCAGCAGCTTAGGTGCGCCTCCAGATACGCAGTATTTT. Translated: CASSLGAPPDTQYF.

The J gene is TRBJ2-7, the V gene TRBV28, with 7 positions matching TRBD1. This CDR3 has 14 residues. The germline gives CDR1 MDHEN, CDR2 SYDVKM. The V gene end was trimmed by 3 bases and the J gene end by 5 bases; junction bases not matched to a gene: 7. The CDR3 protein is CASSFLRGLHEQYF. The CDR3 region has the DNA TGTGCCAGCAGTTTTCTTAGGGGGCTCCACGAGCAGTACTTC.

The chain combines TRBV7-9 with TRBJ1-2; TRBD1 matches at 7 bases. Losses at the gene ends were 5 bases for V and 0 bases for J; bases not matched to a gene: 12. The CDR3 runs to 17 residues. CDR1 is SEHNR, CDR2 FQNEAQ, per germline (reference sequence). CDR3 DNA: TGTGCCAGCAGCCCCCCCGGGACAGTTCTTACTAACTATGGCTACACCTTC. Translation gives CASSPPGTVLTNYGYTF.

The chain uses TRBV5-3 and TRBJ1-5; 12 bases map to TRBD1. TRBV5-3 is designated an ORF whose function remains uncertain. V lost 5 bases to trimming and J lost 7 bases; unmatched junction nucleotides: 7. The CDR3 runs 15 residues. In DNA, the CDR3 is TGTGCCAGAAGAAAACCGGGACAGGGGGCCCAGCCCCAGCATTTT. This sequence encodes CARRKPGQGAQPQHF.

This clone was observed a handful of times. V gene TRBV9 combines with J gene TRBJ2-5; weak D call: TRBD2 (5 bases). Germline V gives CDR1 SGDLS, CDR2 YYNGEE. The CDR3 spans 13 residues. V gave up 0 bases and J gave up 7 bases, with 10 bases separating them. DNA for the CDR3: TGTGCCAGCAGCGTAGATACCGAGGGGACCCAGTACTTC. Translated, it gives CASSVDTEGTQYF. The complete variable domain, with remaining parts taken from reference TRBV9 and TRBJ2-5, reads DSGVTQTPKHLITATGQRVTLRCSPRSGDLSVYWYQQSLDQGLQFLIQYYNGEERAKGNILERFSAQQFPDLHSELNLSSLELGDSALYFCASSVDTEGTQYFGPGTRLLVL.

In its sample, this clone was seen once. The gene calls are TRBV19 and TRBJ2-5; no reliable D call. Trimming pared 0 bases from V and 5 bases from J, leaving 7 bases between. The CDR3 consists of 13 residues. CDR1 and CDR2 (germline): LNHDA, SQIVND (reference sequence). The CDR3 reads CASSIDISETQYF. CDR3 DNA: TGTGCCAGTAGTATAGACATCTCGGAGACCCAGTACTTC.

The chain joins TRBV5-6 to TRBJ1-1; D gene unclear. The ends were cut back, 0 bases at V and 4 bases at J, with 13 bases in the middle. The length of the CDR3 is 15 residues. Germline assignment: CDR1 SGHDT and CDR2 YYEEEE. In DNA, the CDR3 is TGTGCCAGCAGCTTGGTCCCGCAGGCGGGCACTGAAGCTTTCTTT. This sequence encodes CASSLVPQAGTEAFF.

This clone is a singleton in its sample. The chain has TRBV7-9 and TRBJ2-1; 9 bases line up with TRBD2. After removal of 3 bases from V and 7 bases from J, the junction contained 4 bases not matched to a gene. The CDR3 sequence is 14 residues long. The germline gives CDR1 SEHNR, CDR2 FQNEAQ (reference sequence). In nucleotides, the CDR3 is TGTGCCAGCAGCTTCGGGACTAGCATGAATGAGCAGTTCTTC. Translation gives CASSFGTSMNEQFF.

This rearrangement joins TRBV18 to TRBJ1-4; 7 bases match TRBD1. Looked up from germline, CDR1 is KGHSH and CDR2 is LQKENI. The CDR3 runs 14 residues. V shed 6 bases and J 4 bases; nucleotides not matched to a gene: 5. This CDR3 is CASSGGQDNEKLFF. The CDR3 DNA is TGTGCCAGCTCCGGTGGACAGGATAATGAAAAACTGTTTTTT.

The rearrangement links TRBV7-9 to TRBJ2-7, with D possibly matching TRBD2 (5 bases). V lost 3 bases and J lost 5, with 11 bases in between. The CDR3 consists of 13 residues. Looked up from germline, CDR1 is SEHNR and CDR2 is FQNEAQ (reference sequence). The CDR3 loop reads CASSFLSGDEQYF. CDR3 in DNA: TGTGCCAGCAGCTTCCTTTCCGGGGACGAGCAGTACTTC.